The clone carrying this TCR beta chain came up a few times. Trimming shortened V by 7 bases and J by 3 bases, and 6 bases separated the two germline ends. This CDR3 has 10 amino acids. In germline, CDR1 is GTSNPN, CDR2 SVGIG (reference sequence). Original analysis: Amplification of reference gene primers provided the estimated nucleated cell counts. Using immunoSEQ multiplex PCR, the repertoire was profiled, and TCRdb retains in-frame clones only, with some absent. For V, J and clone size, that table is used; D and trimming come from the DNA. The sample yields about 220,000 clones, about four fifths seen once. This record comes from a study of blood T cell repertoires in COVID-19. Study at large: The origin of the acute and convalescent COVID-19 samples was the United States, Italy and Spain. T cells, B-cell-depleted T cells, or PBMCs provided the cDNA or gDNA that served as material.

Sample: peripheral blood. V gene TRBV30 combines with J gene TRBJ1-1; D call uncertain. The source of this sequence is a woman between 55 and 75 years old with acute or convalescent COVID-19. This CDR3 reads CASGDTEAFF. CDR3 DNA: TGTGCCTCCGGGGACACTGAAGCTTTCTTT.